One and the same sample provided the 17 T cell receptor beta chains below, sequenced in a study of post-analysis software for immune sequencing data (dated by TCRdb to the mid-2010s). General conclusions and limits of the study: Significantly higher frequencies in patients than in controls were found for a few TRBV segments, including TRBV5-6, TRBV5-1 and TRBV20-1.

These receptors are not linked to any known antigen. Library preparation used PCR. These reads were obtained on an Illumina HiSeq 2500. Unique molecular identifiers were incorporated into TCR beta cDNA libraries to reduce PCR and sequencing biases. TCRdb reprocessed the public reads (quality trimming at Q25 with fastp, clone calling with MiXCR) and kept in-frame beta chains. Rows with a matching CDR3 protein are joined into one entry that keeps the most common DNA and genes. A total of roughly 540,000 distinct CDR3 sequences appear in this sample, roughly 34% of them only once. The ten biggest clones cover 4.5% to 7.5% of the sample. Sequencing input: blood. These receptors came from a girl aged 2-17 years with multiple sclerosis.

The rearrangement joins TRBV3-1 to TRBJ2-7; D is unclear. The V end lost 5 bases, the J end lost 5 bases, and 7 bases lay between the germline ends. The CDR3 covers 11 residues. Germline lookup yields CDR1 LGHDT and CDR2 YNNKEL (reference sequence). CDR3: CASSNRNEQYF. The CDR3 nucleotides read TGTGCCAGCAGCAACCGAAACGAGCAGTACTTC.

CDR3 DNA: TGTGCCAGCAGTGCGGCGGAATGGGAGGCGGGAGAGCAGTACTTC. It specifies CASSAAEWEAGEQYF. J is TRBJ2-7 and V is TRBV6-6; perhaps TRBD2 as D (6 bases). V was trimmed by 5 bases and J by 7 bases, leaving 21 bases between them. Germline CDR1 and CDR2: MNHNY and SVGAGI (reference sequence). This CDR3 is 15 amino acids long.

This clonotype was found a few times. The chain carries TRBV3-1 and TRBJ1-2; 7 positions agree with TRBD1. The CDR3 loop spans 12 amino acids. Germline CDR1 is LGHDT and CDR2 is YNNKEL (reference sequence). The ends lost 7 bases at V and 8 bases at J; junction bases unmatched: 7. CDR3 nucleotides: TGTGCCAGCACCGACACAGGGGAAGGCTACACCTTC. Its translation is CASTDTGEGYTF.

This clonotype has a handful of counts. V is TRBV4-1 and J is TRBJ2-5; D possibly corresponds to TRBD2 (5 bases). V lost 2 bases and J lost 4, with 11 bases in between. Germline assignment: CDR1 MGHRA and CDR2 YSYEKL. There are 14 residues in the CDR3. CDR3 amino acids: CASSQIWAGETQYF. In DNA form, the CDR3 reads TGCGCCAGCAGCCAAATTTGGGCGGGAGAGACCCAGTACTTC.

Concerning this clonotype itself: This CDR3 is missing its conserved last phenylalanine or tryptophan, likely due to a read error. The genes are TRBV29-1 and TRBJ2-1; TRBD1 or TRBD2 may be the D gene (5 bases each). V was trimmed by 4 bases and J by 0 bases, leaving 10 bases between them. The CDR3 consists of 14 residues. Germline CDR1 SQVTM, CDR2 ANQGSEA. The CDR3 DNA sequence: TGCAGCGTTGCAGGGAGAGGCTCCTACAATGAGCAGTTCTTA. Amino acid sequence: CSVAGRGSYNEQFL.

The V gene is TRBV4-2, the J gene TRBJ2-3, with D perhaps TRBD1 (6 bases). The V end was cut by 0 bases, the J end by 2 bases, with 15 bases between. This CDR3 has 17 amino acids. The V gene's germline CDR1 is LGHNA and CDR2 YNFKEQ. For the CDR3, the DNA is TGTGCCAGCAGCCAAGATCGGCAGGGGTTCCTCACAGATACGCAGTATTTT. Translating gives CASSQDRQGFLTDTQYF.

This clonotype turned up a few times. The chain recombines TRBV20-1 with TRBJ2-5, with D unresolved. In germline, CDR1 is DFQATT, CDR2 SNEGSKA (reference sequence). V dropped 1 base and J dropped 2 bases, with 5 bases sitting between them. CDR3 length equals 12 residues. CDR3: CSARVRQETQYF. The DNA for the CDR3 is TGCAGTGCTAGAGTAAGGCAAGAGACCCAGTACTTC.

The rearrangement links TRBV14 to TRBJ2-7; 7 positions match TRBD1. J lost 3 bases, V lost 3 bases, and 5 bases had no gene match. Germline values: CDR1 SGHDN, CDR2 FVKESK. This CDR3 is 14 amino acids long. In nucleotides, the CDR3 is TGTGCCAGCAGCCAGTTAACAGGGGACTACGAGCAGTACTTC. It is translated as CASSQLTGDYEQYF.

The chain employs TRBV27 and TRBJ1-5; D perhaps matches TRBD1 (5 bases). The CDR3 loop spans 15 amino acids. Looked up from germline, CDR1 is MNHEY and CDR2 is SMNVEV (reference sequence). Trimming removed 1 base at V and 1 base at J, with 8 bases between. The CDR3 protein is CASSLYAGSNQPQHF. In nucleotides, the CDR3 is TGTGCCAGCAGTTTATATGCAGGGAGCAATCAGCCCCAGCATTTT.

In its sample, this clonotype was seen a few times. The V and J genes are TRBV4-2 and TRBJ2-3; D is possibly TRBD2 (6 bases). The CDR3 length is 16 residues. Trimming left V 1 base short and J 1 base short, with 12 bases between. The germline V gene encodes CDR1 LGHNA and CDR2 YNFKEQ. CDR3 sequence reads: CASSQVSLAGTDTQYF. DNA for the CDR3: TGTGCCAGCAGCCAAGTTTCACTAGCCGGCACAGATACGCAGTATTTT.

This clonotype was observed a few times. The V and J genes are TRBV7-2 and TRBJ1-1, with D maybe TRBD1 (5 bases). Germline V CDR1 and CDR2: SGHTA, FQGNSA. The CDR3 spans 15 residues. V lost 7 bases and J 2 bases, leaving 17 bases between the germline ends. CDR3 loop: CASIKGTTANTEAFF. CDR3 DNA sequence: TGTGCCAGCATCAAGGGGACTACAGCAAACACTGAAGCTTTCTTT.

This clonotype was observed a few times. The rearrangement uses TRBV5-1 and TRBJ1-2; 9 bases agree with TRBD1. J lost 4 bases, V lost 4 bases, and 8 bases had no gene match. The germline V gene encodes CDR1 SGHRS and CDR2 YFSETQ. The CDR3 has 15 amino acids. This CDR3 is CASSASGTGSYGYTF. Written as DNA, the CDR3 is TGCGCCAGCAGCGCATCCGGGACAGGGTCCTATGGCTACACCTTC.

In its sample, this clonotype was seen a few times. This chain joins TRBV6-5 and TRBJ2-7; D not certain. The germline gives CDR1 MNHEY, CDR2 SVGAGI. V lost 2 bases and J lost 3, with 14 bases in between. The CDR3 runs to 15 residues. CDR3 sequence reads: CASSYRSDGVYEQYF. The CDR3 coding sequence is TGTGCCAGCAGTTACCGATCGGACGGTGTCTACGAGCAGTACTTC.

In this sample, this clonotype turned up a few times. The chain is built from TRBV7-2 and TRBJ2-1; TRBD2 might be the D (6 bases). Trimming took 8 bases from V and 5 from J, leaving 13 bases between them. Per the germline V gene, CDR1 is SGHTA and CDR2 is FQGNSA. The CDR3 spans 13 residues. The CDR3 loop is CASRLGVNNEQFF. For the CDR3, the DNA is TGTGCCAGCCGACTAGGTGTCAACAATGAGCAGTTCTTC. The full variable domain, in which reference TRBV7-2 and TRBJ2-1 provide the parts outside the CDR3, is GAGVSQSPSNKVTEKGKDVELRCDPISGHTALYWYRQSLGQGLEFLIYFQGNSAPDKSGLPSDRFSAERTGGSVSTLTIQRTQQEDSAVYLCASRLGVNNEQFFGPGTRLTVL.

This sequence joins TRBV20-1 and TRBJ2-7, with D tentatively TRBD2 (5 bases). CDR3 size: 14 residues. CDR1 is DFQATT and CDR2 is SNEGSKA in the germline V gene (reference sequence). Between the trimmed V and J ends, which lost 3 bases and 0 bases, there was a span of 12 bases. The CDR3 DNA reads TGCAGTGCTAGTTTAGGACTTATCTCCTACGAGCAGTACTTC. It encodes CSASLGLISYEQYF.

The sample holds one count of this clonotype. The chain employs TRBV14 and TRBJ2-5; D unclear. CDR1 is SGHDN, CDR2 FVKESK, per germline. Trimming shortened V by 4 bases and J by 3 bases, and 12 bases separated the two germline ends. The CDR3 is 14 residues long. CDR3 nucleotide sequence: TGTGCCAGCAGCCGAGTAGGATGGGAAGAGACCCAGTACTTC. Encoded protein: CASSRVGWEETQYF.

This clonotype was found a few times. The chain has TRBV3-1 and TRBJ1-2; 12 bases map to TRBD1. The CDR3 loop spans 15 amino acids. The germline V gene encodes CDR1 LGHDT and CDR2 YNNKEL (reference sequence). Trimming took 1 base from V and 4 from J; bases not matched to a gene: 1. The CDR3, as DNA: TGTGCCAGCAGCCAAGGGGACAGGGGGCTCTATGGCTACACCTTC. Translating it yields CASSQGDRGLYGYTF.